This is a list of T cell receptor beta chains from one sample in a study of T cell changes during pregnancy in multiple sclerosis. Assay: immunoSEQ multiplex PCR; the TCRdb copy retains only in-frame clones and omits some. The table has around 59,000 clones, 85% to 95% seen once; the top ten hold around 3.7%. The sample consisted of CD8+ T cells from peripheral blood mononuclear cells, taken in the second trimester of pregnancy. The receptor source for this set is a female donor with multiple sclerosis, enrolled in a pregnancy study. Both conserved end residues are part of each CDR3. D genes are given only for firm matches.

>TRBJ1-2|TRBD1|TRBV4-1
CASSQEVGQGGYGYTF
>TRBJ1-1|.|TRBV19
CASSIPRTEAFF
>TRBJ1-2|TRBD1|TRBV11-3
CASSFGTGEGYTF
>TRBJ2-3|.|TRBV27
CASSYSARGTDTQYF
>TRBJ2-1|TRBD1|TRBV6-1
CASRGTGKNYNEQFF
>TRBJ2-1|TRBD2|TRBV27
CASRAGGRSYNEQFF
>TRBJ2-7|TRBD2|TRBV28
CASSLVRGVYEQYF
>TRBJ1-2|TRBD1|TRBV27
CASGQGARGYTF
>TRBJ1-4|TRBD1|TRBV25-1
CASTGQGPEKLFF
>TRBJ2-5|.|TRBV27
CASSLERWETQYF
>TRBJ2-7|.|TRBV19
CASTMNYLDSEQYF